The 17 T cell receptor beta chains presented below share a single source sample, sequenced in a study of patients and donors after allogeneic stem cell transplantation. TCRdb reprocessed the RT-PCR reads via MiXCR and lists one record per CDR3 protein. The data contain 920,000 or so distinct CDR3 sequences, approximately 19% of them singletons. Sequenced material: blood, either unsorted or a sorted T cell fraction (not recorded which). The source is a human donor who was either an allogeneic HSCT recipient or a stem cell or donor lymphocyte infusion donor (not recorded which). It is not recorded whose cells these are; they may come from a transplant donor.

Only a few counts were recorded for this clonotype. The chain recombines TRBV2 with TRBJ2-5; possibly TRBD1 for D (6 bases). CDR3 length: 16 amino acids. Germline-derived CDR1 and CDR2 are SNHLY and FYNNEI. Trimming left V 6 bases short and J 4 bases short, with 21 bases between. CDR3 nucleotides: TGTGCCAGCAGATTAAGGACAGCGCGGCCGGCAGAGACCCAGTACTTC. Translation: CASRLRTARPAETQYF. Variable domain in full (rest from reference TRBV2 and TRBJ2-5): EPEVTQTPSHQVTQMGQEVILRCVPISNHLYFYWYRQILGQKVEFLVSFYNNEISEKSEIFDDQFSVERPDGSNFTLKIRSTKLEDSAMYFCASRLRTARPAETQYFGPGTRLLVL.

This clonotype was counted at least ten times. V is TRBV12-3 or TRBV12-4 and J is TRBJ2-7; no firm D call. The CDR3 consists of 12 residues. V dropped 8 bases and J dropped 4 bases, with 12 bases sitting between them. The DNA for the CDR3 is TGTGCCAGCGGTGGTAATTGGTACGAGCAGTACTTC. It codes for CASGGNWYEQYF.

This chain joins TRBV12-3 or TRBV12-4 and TRBJ1-1, with D hard to call. V shed 2 bases and J shed 1 base, with 11 bases lying between them. CDR3 length: 15 amino acids. CDR3 region: CASSLTGRPNTEAFF. The CDR3 nucleotides read TGTGCCAGCAGTTTAACCGGACGTCCGAACACTGAAGCTTTCTTT.

The chain combines TRBV20-1 with TRBJ1-5, with 8 bases lining up with TRBD1. Germline CDR1 DFQATT, CDR2 SNEGSKA (reference sequence). The CDR3 sequence is 15 residues long. Trimming removed 2 bases from V and 5 bases from J; junction bases left unmatched: 8. CDR3 loop: CSARFTGTGYQPQHF. The CDR3 bases are TGCAGTGCTAGATTCACCGGGACAGGTTATCAGCCCCAGCATTTT.

J is TRBJ2-3 and V is TRBV7-7; D gene uncertain. The length of the CDR3 is 15 residues. The germline V gene encodes CDR1 SSHAT and CDR2 FNYEAQ (reference sequence). Trimming removed 5 bases at V and 4 bases at J, with 16 bases between. The DNA of the CDR3 is TGTGCCAGCAGCCCCACGTGGGGTGACGCAGATACGCAGTATTTT. This sequence encodes CASSPTWGDADTQYF.

The rearrangement joins TRBV19 to TRBJ2-7; 10 bases align to TRBD2. Germline V gene data show CDR1 as LNHDA and CDR2 as SQIVND (reference sequence). The CDR3 length is 16 residues. Trimming removed 7 bases from V and 2 bases from J; junction bases left unmatched: 11. The CDR3 here is CASNPSGSAKTYEQYF. For the CDR3, the DNA is TGTGCCAGTAATCCTAGCGGGAGCGCCAAGACCTACGAGCAGTACTTC.

This clonotype was observed a few times. The chain has TRBV7-2 and TRBJ2-7; D may correspond to TRBD1 or TRBD2 (5 bases each). The CDR3 is 16 amino acids. The V and J ends lost 5 bases and 0 bases respectively, with 17 bases between them. In germline, CDR1 is SGHTA, CDR2 FQGNSA. CDR3 region: CASSRQTGRPSYEQYF. CDR3 bases: TGTGCCAGCAGCCGACAAACGGGACGGCCCTCCTACGAGCAGTACTTC.

This clonotype was seen repeatedly, ten times or more. The rearrangement joins TRBV4-3 to TRBJ1-2; a weak D match, TRBD1 (5 bases). Germline V gene lookup returns CDR1 LGHNA and CDR2 YSLEER. The CDR3 is made up of 13 amino acids. Between the trimmed V and J ends, which lost 0 bases and 5 bases, there was a span of 7 bases. Written as DNA, the CDR3 is TGCGCCAGCAGCCAAGAAGGGGATTATGGCTACACCTTC. Translating gives CASSQEGDYGYTF.

This clonotype was seen more than once but under ten times. The V call is TRBV24-1, the J call TRBJ2-3; D call uncertain. Germline assignment: CDR1 KGHDR and CDR2 SFDVKD. There are 12 residues in the CDR3. Trimming stripped 5 bases from V and 2 bases from J, with 4 bases between. The CDR3 DNA is TGTGCCACCAGTGCCGACACAGATACGCAGTATTTT. Amino acid sequence: CATSADTDTQYF.

This chain uses TRBV6-5 with TRBJ1-2; weak D call: TRBD1 (5 bases). This CDR3 is built from 18 residues. Trimming stripped 2 bases from V and 0 bases from J, with 19 bases between. Per the germline V gene, CDR1 is MNHEY and CDR2 is SVGAGI. The CDR3 region has the DNA TGTGCCAGCAGTTACGAGGTGTCTTGGGGACCTACTAACTATGGCTACACCTTC. This encodes CASSYEVSWGPTNYGYTF.

This clonotype was observed a few times. The rearrangement joins TRBV2 to TRBJ2-5; a weak D match, TRBD2 (7 bases). The ends were cut back, 6 bases at V and 2 bases at J, with 16 bases in the middle. CDR1 is SNHLY, CDR2 FYNNEI, per germline. The CDR3 has 15 residues. The CDR3 sequence: CASRRGRESQETQYF. CDR3 nucleotides: TGTGCCAGCAGGCGGGGGCGGGAGTCTCAAGAGACCCAGTACTTC.

This chain uses TRBV11-1 with TRBJ2-6; D is possibly TRBD1 (5 bases). Germline V gene data show CDR1 as SGHAT and CDR2 as FQDESV (reference sequence). V was cut by 1 base and J by 1 base, with 17 bases left in between. CDR3 size: 19 residues. The CDR3: CASSLVAGSSLSGANVLTF. DNA of the CDR3: TGTGCCAGCAGCTTAGTCGCAGGGTCGTCCTTATCTGGGGCCAACGTCCTGACTTTC.

The genes are TRBV11-2 and TRBJ2-1, with 9 nucleotides matching TRBD1. Germline V lookup: CDR1 SGHAT, CDR2 FQNNGV. Trimming cost V 5 bases and J 2 bases; bases outside gene matches: 7. This CDR3 has 16 amino acids. The CDR3 is CASSGIQGATYNEQFF. The DNA of the CDR3 is TGTGCCAGCAGCGGGATACAGGGGGCCACCTACAATGAGCAGTTCTTC.

Remarks on this clonotype: An end of the junction differs from the germline gene, which may be a read error. This rearrangement joins TRBV7-7 to TRBJ2-3; 11 bases map to TRBD1. In germline, CDR1 is SSHAT, CDR2 FNYEAQ (reference sequence). The CDR3 is 16 residues long. CDR3 sequence: CASSKGQGGSTDTQYF. The CDR3 coding sequence is TGTGCTAGCAGCAAGGGACAGGGGGGGAGCACAGATACGCAGTATTTT. The variable domain in full, completed from reference TRBV7-7 and TRBJ2-3, reads GAGVSQSPRYKVTKRGQDVTLRCDPISSHATLYWYQQALGQGPEFLTYFNYEAQPDKSGLPSDRFSAERPEGSISTLTIQRTEQRDSAMYRCASSKGQGGSTDTQYFGPGTRLTVL.

This clonotype was found many times. The rearrangement joins TRBV7-9 to TRBJ1-6; TRBD1 might be the D (5 bases). Trimming cost V 1 base and J 10 bases, with 8 bases left between them. Looked up from germline, CDR1 is SEHNR and CDR2 is FQNEAQ (reference sequence). The CDR3 covers 13 residues. The CDR3 here is CASSLEGVSPLHF. For the CDR3, the DNA is TGTGCCAGCAGCTTAGAAGGGGTATCACCCCTCCACTTT.

The V gene is TRBV5-1, the J gene TRBJ2-3; 8 positions match TRBD2. Per the germline V gene, CDR1 is SGHRS and CDR2 is YFSETQ. The CDR3 length is 15 residues. Unmatched junction bases numbered 7, after V lost 4 bases and J lost 3 bases. As DNA, the CDR3 is TGCGCCAGCAGCCTCAGCGGGAGCTGGACAGATACGCAGTATTTT. This codes for CASSLSGSWTDTQYF.

This chain uses TRBV5-1 with TRBJ2-1; no reliable D call. V was clipped by 0 bases and J by 8 bases, with 15 bases between them. The germline V gene has CDR1 SGHRS and CDR2 YFSETQ. The CDR3 sequence is 15 residues long. The CDR3 sequence is CASSLEVGLGDEQFF. The CDR3 nucleotides are TGCGCCAGCAGCTTGGAGGTTGGTCTAGGCGATGAGCAGTTCTTC.